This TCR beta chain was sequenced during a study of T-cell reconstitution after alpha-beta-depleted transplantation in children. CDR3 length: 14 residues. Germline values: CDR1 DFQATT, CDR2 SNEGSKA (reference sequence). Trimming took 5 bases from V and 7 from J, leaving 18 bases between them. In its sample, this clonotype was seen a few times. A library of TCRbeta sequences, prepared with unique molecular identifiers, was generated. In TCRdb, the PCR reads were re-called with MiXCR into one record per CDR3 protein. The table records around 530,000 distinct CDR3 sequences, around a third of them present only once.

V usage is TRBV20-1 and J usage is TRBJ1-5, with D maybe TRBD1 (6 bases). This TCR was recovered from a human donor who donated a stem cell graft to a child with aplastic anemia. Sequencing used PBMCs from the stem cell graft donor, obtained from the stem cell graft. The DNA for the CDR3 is TGCAGTGCTCCACTAGGGGGGGGTGGACAGCCCCAGCATTTT. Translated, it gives CSAPLGGGGQPQHF.